The rows below give T cell receptor beta chains drawn from one sample of a study of control samples from healthy donors and cancer patients. Sequencing used immunoSEQ multiplex PCR; TCRdb keeps in-frame clones, though not all of them. The sample includes about 26,000 clones, 75% to 85% of them seen just once. Sequencing was done on a sample of PBMCs. The receptors here all came from a woman aged 60-70 years with head and neck cancer. The CDR3 runs from the conserved cysteine through the conserved F or W. The order of the fields is CDR3 length, D gene, clone size, J gene, V gene, CDR3 DNA, CDR3 protein. D genes are given only for firm matches. The size field is filled for only some rows; it gives once, few, many or a size class.

cdr3_length: 17; d_call: TRBD1; clone_size: .; j_call: TRBJ2-7; v_call: TRBV4-1; cdr3_nt: TGCGCCAGCAGCCAAGACCCAGTCGGGACAGGGGCCTACGAGCAGTACTTC; cdr3_aa: CASSQDPVGTGAYEQYF
cdr3_length: 13; d_call: .; clone_size: .; j_call: TRBJ1-2; v_call: TRBV19; cdr3_nt: TGTGCCAGTAGTATTGGGCAGCTCTATGGCTACACCTTC; cdr3_aa: CASSIGQLYGYTF
cdr3_length: 18; d_call: TRBD2; clone_size: .; j_call: TRBJ2-2; v_call: TRBV7-3; cdr3_nt: TGTGCCAGCAGCTTAAGTTTTAAGGCTAGCGGGGAGACCGGGGAGCTGTTTTTT; cdr3_aa: CASSLSFKASGETGELFF
cdr3_length: 14; d_call: .; clone_size: .; j_call: TRBJ2-2; v_call: TRBV24-1; cdr3_nt: TGTGCCACCAGTACGGGACGGGACACCGGGGAGCTGTTTTTT; cdr3_aa: CATSTGRDTGELFF
cdr3_length: 18; d_call: TRBD2; clone_size: .; j_call: TRBJ2-1; v_call: TRBV7-9; cdr3_nt: TGTGCCAGCAGCTCGATTAGGACTAGCGGGAGGGCGGTTCCTGAGCAGTTCTTC; cdr3_aa: CASSSIRTSGRAVPEQFF
cdr3_length: 14; d_call: .; clone_size: .; j_call: TRBJ2-5; v_call: TRBV5-4; cdr3_nt: TGTGCCAGCAGCGGGGGCGGGGGCCAAGAGACCCAGTACTTC; cdr3_aa: CASSGGGGQETQYF
cdr3_length: 15; d_call: .; clone_size: .; j_call: TRBJ2-1; v_call: TRBV2; cdr3_nt: TGTGCCAGCAGTGAAACGGGAATCTCCTACAATGAGCAGTTCTTC; cdr3_aa: CASSETGISYNEQFF
cdr3_length: 12; d_call: .; clone_size: .; j_call: TRBJ1-1; v_call: TRBV12-3/TRBV12-4; cdr3_nt: TGTGCCAGCAGTTTAGAAATGGCTGAAGCTTTCTTT; cdr3_aa: CASSLEMAEAFF
cdr3_length: 14; d_call: .; clone_size: .; j_call: TRBJ2-2; v_call: TRBV5-1; cdr3_nt: TGCGCCAGCAGCTTGGCCCAGAGCACCGGGGAGCTGTTTTTT; cdr3_aa: CASSLAQSTGELFF
cdr3_length: 13; d_call: .; clone_size: .; j_call: TRBJ2-5; v_call: TRBV6-1; cdr3_nt: TGTGCCAGCAGTGAAACTCGGGGGGACAAGGTGTACTTC; cdr3_aa: CASSETRGDKVYF
cdr3_length: 15; d_call: TRBD2; clone_size: .; j_call: TRBJ2-1; v_call: TRBV6-2/TRBV6-3; cdr3_nt: TGTGCCAGCAGGCCTCTAGCGGGGGGTTACAATGAGCAGTTCTTC; cdr3_aa: CASRPLAGGYNEQFF
cdr3_length: 11; d_call: .; clone_size: .; j_call: TRBJ1-5; v_call: TRBV7-8; cdr3_nt: TGTGCCAGCGGACCCTATCAGCCCCAGCATTTT; cdr3_aa: CASGPYQPQHF
cdr3_length: 15; d_call: .; clone_size: .; j_call: TRBJ2-1; v_call: TRBV5-6; cdr3_nt: TGTGCCAGCAGCGCCTGGACAAGTAACTACAATGAGCAGTTCTTC; cdr3_aa: CASSAWTSNYNEQFF
cdr3_length: 16; d_call: .; clone_size: .; j_call: TRBJ1-3; v_call: TRBV18; cdr3_nt: TGTGCCAGCTCACCAGGTACGGGAACTACCGGAAACACCATATATTTT; cdr3_aa: CASSPGTGTTGNTIYF
cdr3_length: 16; d_call: .; clone_size: .; j_call: TRBJ2-6; v_call: TRBV27; cdr3_nt: TGTGCCAGCTCCTCCGGACGGCTCTCTGGGGCCAACGTCCTGACTTTC; cdr3_aa: CASSSGRLSGANVLTF
cdr3_length: 14; d_call: TRBD2; clone_size: .; j_call: TRBJ2-3; v_call: TRBV6-5; cdr3_nt: TGTGCCAGCCCTGGGGAGGGTACCTCGGATACGCAGTATTTT; cdr3_aa: CASPGEGTSDTQYF
cdr3_length: 14; d_call: .; clone_size: .; j_call: TRBJ2-7; v_call: TRBV29-1; cdr3_nt: TGCAGCGTTGAAACACCGGGCACCTCCTACGAGCAGTACTTC; cdr3_aa: CSVETPGTSYEQYF
cdr3_length: 13; d_call: .; clone_size: .; j_call: TRBJ1-1; v_call: TRBV7-9; cdr3_nt: TGTGCCAGCAGCTACACGGGAGACACTGAAGCTTTCTTT; cdr3_aa: CASSYTGDTEAFF
cdr3_length: 14; d_call: .; clone_size: few; j_call: TRBJ2-1; v_call: TRBV2; cdr3_nt: TGTGCCAGGACGGACGGCGTGGGCTACAATGAGCAGTTCTTC; cdr3_aa: CARTDGVGYNEQFF
cdr3_length: 13; d_call: .; clone_size: .; j_call: TRBJ1-5; v_call: TRBV4-1; cdr3_nt: TGCGCCAGCAGCCACCTGGAGGGGGAGCCCCAGCATTTT; cdr3_aa: CASSHLEGEPQHF
cdr3_length: 12; d_call: .; clone_size: .; j_call: TRBJ1-5; v_call: TRBV24-1; cdr3_nt: TGTGCCACCAGTGATTTGGGTCAGCCCCAGCATTTT; cdr3_aa: CATSDLGQPQHF
cdr3_length: 12; d_call: .; clone_size: .; j_call: TRBJ2-3; v_call: TRBV10-3; cdr3_nt: TGTGCCACGGCAGGGGGCACAGATACGCAGTATTTT; cdr3_aa: CATAGGTDTQYF
cdr3_length: 17; d_call: TRBD2; clone_size: .; j_call: TRBJ2-3; v_call: TRBV24-1; cdr3_nt: TGTGCCACCAGTGATCCCGGACTAGCGGGAGTCGGAGATACGCAGTATTTT; cdr3_aa: CATSDPGLAGVGDTQYF
cdr3_length: 15; d_call: .; clone_size: .; j_call: TRBJ1-2; v_call: TRBV29-1; cdr3_nt: TGCAGCGTTGAAGCGGTTATACCGGGGAGTTATGGCTACACCTTC; cdr3_aa: CSVEAVIPGSYGYTF
cdr3_length: 13; d_call: .; clone_size: .; j_call: TRBJ1-1; v_call: TRBV6-4; cdr3_nt: TGTGCCAGCAGTGACAGACCGAACACTGAAGCTTTCTTT; cdr3_aa: CASSDRPNTEAFF
cdr3_length: 14; d_call: TRBD1; clone_size: .; j_call: TRBJ1-2; v_call: TRBV6-6; cdr3_nt: TGTGCCAGCACGAAGGCAGGGGGCACCTATGGCTACACCTTC; cdr3_aa: CASTKAGGTYGYTF
cdr3_length: 13; d_call: TRBD1; clone_size: .; j_call: TRBJ1-2; v_call: TRBV4-3; cdr3_nt: TGCGCCAGCTCCTTAACAGGGGACTATGGCTACACCTTC; cdr3_aa: CASSLTGDYGYTF
cdr3_length: 15; d_call: .; clone_size: .; j_call: TRBJ2-7; v_call: TRBV7-2; cdr3_nt: TGTGCCAGCACCCCGTCGCAGGGCGGTTCCTACGAGCAGTACTTC; cdr3_aa: CASTPSQGGSYEQYF
cdr3_length: 14; d_call: TRBD1; clone_size: .; j_call: TRBJ2-7; v_call: TRBV20-1; cdr3_nt: TGCAGTGCTAGTAAGGCAGGGGGCTACTACGAGCAGTACTTC; cdr3_aa: CSASKAGGYYEQYF
cdr3_length: 16; d_call: TRBD2; clone_size: .; j_call: TRBJ2-3; v_call: TRBV7-9; cdr3_nt: TGTGCCAGCAGCTTCTTGTCGGGGGGGCCCGCAGATACGCAGTATTTT; cdr3_aa: CASSFLSGGPADTQYF
cdr3_length: 13; d_call: .; clone_size: .; j_call: TRBJ1-2; v_call: TRBV11-2; cdr3_nt: TGTGCCAGCACCCCAACAGGGTGGTATGGCTACACCTTC; cdr3_aa: CASTPTGWYGYTF
cdr3_length: 13; d_call: .; clone_size: .; j_call: TRBJ1-2; v_call: TRBV30; cdr3_nt: TGTGCCTGGAGTGTAATCAAGTCCGATGGCTACACCTTC; cdr3_aa: CAWSVIKSDGYTF
cdr3_length: 16; d_call: .; clone_size: .; j_call: TRBJ1-2; v_call: TRBV19; cdr3_nt: TGTGCCAGTAGTATAGATTTTCCACGGGGCAGAAACGGCTACACCTTC; cdr3_aa: CASSIDFPRGRNGYTF
cdr3_length: 15; d_call: TRBD1; clone_size: .; j_call: TRBJ1-5; v_call: TRBV7-8; cdr3_nt: TGTGCCAGCAGCTTAGGGGGACAGGGGAAACAGCCCCAGCATTTT; cdr3_aa: CASSLGGQGKQPQHF
cdr3_length: 15; d_call: TRBD1; clone_size: .; j_call: TRBJ2-7; v_call: TRBV6-5; cdr3_nt: TGTGCCAGCAGTCCCGCGGGACAGGGCTCCTACGAGCAGTACTTC; cdr3_aa: CASSPAGQGSYEQYF
cdr3_length: 15; d_call: TRBD2; clone_size: .; j_call: TRBJ2-1; v_call: TRBV5-1; cdr3_nt: TGCGCCAGCAGCTTGGAACTAGCGGGGGCCGATGAGCAGTTCTTC; cdr3_aa: CASSLELAGADEQFF
cdr3_length: 15; d_call: .; clone_size: .; j_call: TRBJ2-7; v_call: TRBV9; cdr3_nt: TGTGCCAGCAGCGTAGGGATGGATGATAGATACGAGCAGTACTTC; cdr3_aa: CASSVGMDDRYEQYF
cdr3_length: 13; d_call: .; clone_size: .; j_call: TRBJ1-1; v_call: TRBV11-3; cdr3_nt: TGTGCCAGCAGCTTATGGGATGCCGCTGAAGCTTTCTTT; cdr3_aa: CASSLWDAAEAFF
cdr3_length: 16; d_call: .; clone_size: .; j_call: TRBJ1-1; v_call: TRBV20-1; cdr3_nt: TGCAGTGCTAGTTCCCCCCCCGGCGGTGGTCAGGCTGAAGCTTTCTTT; cdr3_aa: CSASSPPGGGQAEAFF
cdr3_length: 15; d_call: .; clone_size: .; j_call: TRBJ2-3; v_call: TRBV5-4; cdr3_nt: TGTGCCAGCAGTTTGGGGGGAGCCAGCACAGATACGCAGTATTTT; cdr3_aa: CASSLGGASTDTQYF
cdr3_length: 13; d_call: .; clone_size: .; j_call: TRBJ2-3; v_call: TRBV11-3; cdr3_nt: TGTGCCAGCAGCTCAGGGAGCACAGATACGCAGTATTTT; cdr3_aa: CASSSGSTDTQYF
cdr3_length: 16; d_call: .; clone_size: .; j_call: TRBJ2-3; v_call: TRBV5-6; cdr3_nt: TGTGCCAGCAGCCCAATAGGGACTGGGGCAACAGATACGCAGTATTTT; cdr3_aa: CASSPIGTGATDTQYF
cdr3_length: 16; d_call: .; clone_size: .; j_call: TRBJ1-6; v_call: TRBV9; cdr3_nt: TGTGCCAGCAGCGTGTTCCAGGGCTCCTATAATTCACCCCTCCACTTT; cdr3_aa: CASSVFQGSYNSPLHF
cdr3_length: 12; d_call: TRBD2; clone_size: .; j_call: TRBJ2-1; v_call: TRBV2; cdr3_nt: TGTGCCAGCAGGGGAGGGCCGAATGAGCAGTTCTTC; cdr3_aa: CASRGGPNEQFF
cdr3_length: 14; d_call: .; clone_size: .; j_call: TRBJ2-7; v_call: TRBV6-1; cdr3_nt: TGTGCCAGCAGTGACGGGGTAGGATCCTACGAGCAGTACTTC; cdr3_aa: CASSDGVGSYEQYF